The 5 T cell receptor beta chains reported below all come from one sample, sequenced in a study of shared clonotypes between healthy human individuals. Generated by immunoSEQ multiplex PCR, the TCRdb table keeps only in-frame clones and is missing some. The sample lists 400,000 to 600,000 clones; 70% to 80% were seen once. Sequenced material: PBMCs. The receptors come from a woman in her thirties or forties in good health. Some clones in this sample may be carry-over from other donors' samples.

The rearrangement links TRBV29-1 to TRBJ2-7; D gene uncertain. This CDR3 region has 12 residues. V lost 3 bases to trimming and J lost 3 bases, with 9 bases between them. In germline, CDR1 is SQVTM, CDR2 ANQGSEA. The CDR3 DNA reads as TGCAGCGTTGAGGCACAAAACTACGAGCAGTACTTC. Amino acids: CSVEAQNYEQYF.

Ten or more counts support this clone. The J gene is TRBJ2-2, the V gene TRBV11-2, with D tentatively TRBD1 (6 bases). This CDR3 is built from 17 residues. The germline V gene encodes CDR1 SGHAT and CDR2 FQNNGV. V was clipped by 0 bases and J by 3 bases, with 14 bases between them. The CDR3 sequence is CASSLEVGALDTGELFF. The CDR3 DNA reads as TGTGCCAGCAGCTTAGAAGTGGGGGCGTTAGACACCGGGGAGCTGTTTTTT. Looking up the rest from reference TRBV11-2 and TRBJ2-2 gives the full variable domain: EAGVAQSPRYKIIEKRQSVAFWCNPISGHATLYWYQQILGQGPKLLIQFQNNGVVDDSQLPKDRFSAERLKGVDSTLKIQPAKLEDSAVYLCASSLEVGALDTGELFFGEGSRLTVL.

The rearrangement joins TRBV15 to TRBJ1-2; D uncertain. The CDR3 runs 14 residues. The V gene lost 0 bases and the J gene lost 4 bases, with 9 bases spanning the gap. Germline CDR1 LNHNV, CDR2 YYDKDF (reference sequence). The CDR3 is CATSRDTAAYGYTF. The CDR3 DNA follows: TGTGCCACCAGCAGAGATACGGCAGCCTATGGCTACACCTTC. The variable domain in full, completed from reference TRBV15 and TRBJ1-2, reads DAMVIQNPRYQVTQFGKPVTLSCSQTLNHNVMYWYQQKSSQAPKLLFHYYDKDFNNEADTPDNFQSRRPNTSFCFLDIRSPGLGDTAMYLCATSRDTAAYGYTFGSGTRLTVV.

V gene TRBV19 combines with J gene TRBJ2-1; D call uncertain. The V gene's germline CDR1 is LNHDA and CDR2 SQIVND (reference sequence). This CDR3 comprises 15 residues. V lost 3 bases and J 0 bases, leaving 9 bases between the germline ends. Here the CDR3 DNA reads TGTGCCAGTAGTATTCGGTTGAGCTCCTACAATGAGCAGTTCTTC. Its translation is CASSIRLSSYNEQFF. The whole variable domain, filled in from reference TRBV19 and TRBJ2-1, reads DGGITQSPKYLFRKEGQNVTLSCEQNLNHDAMYWYRQDPGQGLRLIYYSQIVNDFQKGDIAEGYSVSREKKESFPLTVTSAQKNPTAFYLCASSIRLSSYNEQFFGPGTRLTVL.

This chain uses TRBV9 with TRBJ2-2; 9 bases align to TRBD2. V shed 4 bases and J 4 bases; nucleotides not matched to a gene: 8. The CDR3 has 16 amino acids. Per the germline V gene, CDR1 is SGDLS and CDR2 is YYNGEE. As DNA, the CDR3 is TGTGCCAGCAGCCCCGGGGTAGCGGGAGTCACCGGGGAGCTGTTTTTT. This encodes CASSPGVAGVTGELFF.